This TCR beta chain was sequenced during a study of blood T cell repertoires in COVID-19. Across the whole study: The study drew acute and convalescent COVID-19 samples from the United States, Italy and Spain. T cells, B-cell-depleted T cells, or PBMCs provided the cDNA or gDNA that served as material.

Germline CDR1 is LGHDT and CDR2 is YNNKEL (reference sequence). The V gene lost 4 bases and the J gene lost 4 bases, with 10 bases spanning the gap. The CDR3 loop spans 13 amino acids. Per the authors' pipeline: From reference gene primer amplification, estimates of nucleated cell counts were derived. Generated by immunoSEQ multiplex PCR, the TCRdb table keeps only in-frame clones and is missing some. That table furnishes V, J and clone size, whereas the DNA furnished D and trimming. The sample holds 300,000 to 350,000 clones, roughly nine tenths seen once. The clonotype was recovered from a man younger than 35 with active or convalescent COVID-19. Material for sequencing was peripheral blood. The chain is built from TRBV3-1 (or the pseudogene TRBV3-2) and TRBJ2-5; D gene unclear. CDR3 DNA sequence: TGTGCCAGCAGCCCTACTCCAATAGAGACCCAGTACTTC. Encoded protein: CASSPTPIETQYF.